The 14 T cell receptor beta chains listed next were all sequenced from one sample in a study of yellow fever vaccine responses in identical twins. One entry per CDR3 protein, called by TCRdb with MiXCR from the RT-PCR reads. The sample holds about 18,000 distinct CDR3 sequences, 61% seen once. This sample comprised T cells from blood (PBMCs), unsorted or a sorted subset (not recorded which), obtained before or after yellow fever vaccination (not recorded which). The receptor source for this set is a woman between 18 and 30 years old who received the yellow fever vaccine.

Points on this clonotype: One junction end does not reproduce the germline sequence, and a read error may be involved. The chain combines TRBV2 with TRBJ1-5; TRBD1 matches at 7 bases. The germline gives CDR1 SNHLY, CDR2 FYNNEI. There are 15 residues in the CDR3. In nucleotides, the CDR3 is TGTGCCAGAAGTGAATGGGGACAGCGGAATCAGCCCCAGCATTTT. Its protein product is CARSEWGQRNQPQHF.

There are a few counts of this clonotype. This rearrangement joins TRBV7-3 to TRBJ1-2; TRBD1 is a possible D gene (5 bases). The CDR3 contains 13 residues. Between the trimmed V and J ends, which lost 1 base and 2 bases, there was a span of 5 bases. Germline assignment: CDR1 SGHTA and CDR2 FQGTGA. Here the CDR3 reads CASSLKGNYGYTF. The CDR3 coding sequence is TGTGCCAGCAGCTTAAAGGGGAACTATGGCTACACCTTC.

The DNA of the CDR3 is TGTGCCAGCAGCTTCGCGGGGAACACCGGGGAGCTGTTTTTT. It is translated as CASSFAGNTGELFF. This chain connects TRBV7-9 to TRBJ2-2, with D possibly being TRBD2 (5 bases). The CDR3 is 14 residues long. V lost 3 bases and J 1 base, leaving 6 bases between the germline ends. CDR1 and CDR2 (germline): SEHNR, FQNEAQ (reference sequence). The full variable domain, completed using reference TRBV7-9 and TRBJ2-2, is DTGVSQNPRHKITKRGQNVTFRCDPISEHNRLYWYRQTLGQGPEFLTYFQNEAQLEKSRLLSDRFSAERPKGSFSTLEIQRTEQGDSAMYLCASSFAGNTGELFFGEGSRLTVL.

The chain uses TRBV2 and TRBJ2-1; maybe TRBD2 (6 bases). Germline CDR1 reads SNHLY; CDR2 reads FYNNEI. The CDR3 length is 15 residues. Between the trimmed V and J ends, which lost 0 bases and 9 bases, there was a span of 15 bases. This chain's CDR3 is CASSEAGGEWGEQFF. The CDR3 DNA is TGTGCCAGCAGTGAAGCGGGAGGAGAATGGGGTGAGCAGTTCTTC.

CDR3 nucleotides: TGTGCCAGCTCCCCAACAGGGGCCTGGAACACTGAAGCTTTCTTT. Encoded protein: CASSPTGAWNTEAFF. The chain has TRBV18 and TRBJ1-1; TRBD1 matches at 7 bases. Germline V gene lookup returns CDR1 KGHSH and CDR2 LQKENI. This CDR3 is 15 amino acids long. Trimming at V came to 6 bases and at J to 1 base, leaving 8 bases not matched to a gene.

In its sample, this clonotype was seen a few times. The V call is TRBV13, the J call TRBJ2-4, with TRBD1 identical over 10 bases. CDR1 is PRHDT and CDR2 is FYEKMQ in the germline V gene (reference sequence). V lost 2 bases to trimming and J lost 2 bases; unmatched junction nucleotides: 3. The length of the CDR3 is 16 residues. CDR3 DNA sequence: TGTGCCAGCAGCTTAATGGGACAGGGGTCCAAAAACATTCAGTACTTC. Its protein is CASSLMGQGSKNIQYF.

V gene TRBV2 combines with J gene TRBJ1-1, with D perhaps TRBD1 (6 bases). V was shortened by 5 bases and J by 7 bases, with 14 bases between the two germline ends. The CDR3 runs 13 residues. CDR1 and CDR2 (germline): SNHLY, FYNNEI. CDR3 residues: CASSTDRLHEAFF. The CDR3 coding sequence is TGTGCCAGCAGTACGGACAGACTCCATGAAGCTTTCTTT.

Only a few counts were recorded for this clonotype. The chain joins TRBV29-1 to TRBJ1-1; 7 bases match TRBD1. Germline CDR1 is SQVTM and CDR2 is ANQGSEA. Unmatched junction bases numbered 10, after V lost 7 bases and J lost 11 bases. This CDR3 spans 11 amino acids. CDR3 in amino acids: CSAIKGAGAFF. The DNA of the CDR3 is TGCAGCGCGATAAAGGGGGCGGGGGCTTTCTTT.

The V call is TRBV5-1, the J call TRBJ2-1; D may be TRBD1 (5 bases). Germline V CDR1 and CDR2: SGHRS, YFSETQ. The V end was cut by 0 bases, the J end by 7 bases, with 11 bases between. The CDR3 spans 14 residues. CDR3 sequence (DNA): TGCGCCAGCAGCTTGGAGACAGTTTATAATGAGCAGTTCTTC. It is translated as CASSLETVYNEQFF. The full variable domain, in which reference TRBV5-1 and TRBJ2-1 provide the parts outside the CDR3, is KAGVTQTPRYLIKTRGQQVTLSCSPISGHRSVSWYQQTPGQGLQFLFEYFSETQRNKGNFPGRFSGRQFSNSRSEMNVSTLELGDSALYLCASSLETVYNEQFFGPGTRLTVL.

This chain joins TRBV12-3 or TRBV12-4 and TRBJ2-7; weak D call: TRBD2 (5 bases). The CDR3 runs to 12 residues. The V end lost 6 bases, the J end lost 6 bases, and 12 bases lay between the germline ends. The CDR3 DNA reads TGTGCCAGCAGCCGAACTAGTTCCGAGCAGTACTTC. Translation: CASSRTSSEQYF.

The chain is built from TRBV27 and TRBJ2-7, with TRBD2 identical over 10 bases. With V trimmed by 1 base and J by 2 bases, 5 bases remained unmatched. From germline, CDR1 is MNHEY and CDR2 SMNVEV (reference sequence). This CDR3 spans 16 amino acids. CDR3 sequence reads: CASSLFRTSGPYEQYF. DNA of the CDR3: TGTGCCAGCAGTTTATTCCGGACTAGCGGACCCTACGAGCAGTACTTC.

V is TRBV7-3 and J is TRBJ2-1; possibly TRBD1 for D (6 bases). The V gene lost 5 bases and the J gene lost 6 bases, with 17 bases spanning the gap. Looked up from germline, CDR1 is SGHTA and CDR2 is FQGTGA. The CDR3 is made up of 15 amino acids. The CDR3 bases are TGTGCCAGCAGCCTATCCCGGGACACAATCAATGAGCAGTTCTTC. This gives the protein CASSLSRDTINEQFF.

V and J are TRBV20-1 and TRBJ2-3, with no clear D. Trimming took 6 bases from V and 6 from J, leaving 13 bases between them. Germline CDR1 DFQATT, CDR2 SNEGSKA (reference sequence). The CDR3 totals 12 residues. CDR3 bases: TGCAGTGCCGGACCCGCTGGCGATACGCAGTATTTT. It is translated as CSAGPAGDTQYF.

The V call is TRBV18, the J call TRBJ2-5, with D possibly matching TRBD2 (5 bases). The CDR3 contains 14 residues. The V gene lost 4 bases and the J gene lost 0 bases, with 9 bases spanning the gap. Germline V lookup: CDR1 KGHSH, CDR2 LQKENI. The CDR3 nucleotides are TGTGCCAGCTCACTAGGACTGAACCAAGAGACCCAGTACTTC. This codes for CASSLGLNQETQYF.